The present T cell receptor (beta chain) was sequenced within a study of blood T cell repertoires in COVID-19. Study background: PBMCs, B-cell-depleted T cells, or T cells were the source of the cDNA or gDNA that made up the material.

Original handling: Amplification of reference gene primers was used by the study to estimate nucleated cell counts. Libraries were prepared by immunoSEQ multiplex PCR; TCRdb keeps only in-frame clonotypes and omits some of them. From that table come the V and J calls and clone size; the DNA was used to work out D and trimming. The sample shows about 200,000 clones, roughly nine tenths of them seen only once. This clonotype originated in a woman in her seventies with acute or convalescent COVID-19. The sample taken for sequencing was peripheral blood.

The CDR3 is CASSHMTGVPYNEQFF. CDR3 bases: TGTGCCAGCAGCCATATGACAGGGGTCCCTTACAATGAGCAGTTCTTC. V gene TRBV3-1 (or the pseudogene TRBV3-2) combines with J gene TRBJ2-1; 8 positions agree with TRBD1. The CDR3 loop spans 16 amino acids. Per the germline V gene, CDR1 is LGHDT and CDR2 is YNNKEL (reference sequence). V was clipped by 3 bases and J by 4 bases; unmatched bases: 8.